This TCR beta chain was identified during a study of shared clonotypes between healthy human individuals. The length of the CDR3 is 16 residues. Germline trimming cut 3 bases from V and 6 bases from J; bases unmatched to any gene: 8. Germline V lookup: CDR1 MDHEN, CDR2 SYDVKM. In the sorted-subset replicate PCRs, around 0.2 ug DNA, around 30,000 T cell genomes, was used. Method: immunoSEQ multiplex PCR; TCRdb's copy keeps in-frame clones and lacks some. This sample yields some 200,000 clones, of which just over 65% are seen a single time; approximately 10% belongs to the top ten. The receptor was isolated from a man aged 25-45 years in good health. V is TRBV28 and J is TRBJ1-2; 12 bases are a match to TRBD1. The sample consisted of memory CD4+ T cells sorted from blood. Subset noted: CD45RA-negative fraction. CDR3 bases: TGTGCCAGCAGTTTTCTTACAGGGACAGGGGGCGATGGCTACACCTTC. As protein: CASSFLTGTGGDGYTF.